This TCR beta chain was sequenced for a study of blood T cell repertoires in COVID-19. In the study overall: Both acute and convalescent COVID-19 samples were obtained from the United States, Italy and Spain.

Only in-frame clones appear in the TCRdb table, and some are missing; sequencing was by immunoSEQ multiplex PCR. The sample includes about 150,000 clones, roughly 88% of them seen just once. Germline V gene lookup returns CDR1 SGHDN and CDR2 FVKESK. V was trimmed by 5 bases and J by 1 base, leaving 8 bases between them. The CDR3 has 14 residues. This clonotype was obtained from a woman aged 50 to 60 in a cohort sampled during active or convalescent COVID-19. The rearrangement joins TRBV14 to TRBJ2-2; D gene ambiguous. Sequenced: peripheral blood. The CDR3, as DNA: TGTGCCAGCAGCGTTATCCTGAACACCGGGGAGCTGTTTTTT. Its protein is CASSVILNTGELFF.